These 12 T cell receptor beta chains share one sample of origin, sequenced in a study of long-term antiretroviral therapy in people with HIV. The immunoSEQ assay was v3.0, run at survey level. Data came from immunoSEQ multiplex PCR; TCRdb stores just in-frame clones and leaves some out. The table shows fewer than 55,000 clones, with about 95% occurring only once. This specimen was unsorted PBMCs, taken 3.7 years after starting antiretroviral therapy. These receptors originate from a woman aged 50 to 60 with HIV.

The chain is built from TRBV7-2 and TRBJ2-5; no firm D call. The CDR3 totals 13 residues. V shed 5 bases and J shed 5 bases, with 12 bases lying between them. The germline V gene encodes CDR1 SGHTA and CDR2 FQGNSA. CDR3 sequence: CASSPRLRETQYF. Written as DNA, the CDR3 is TGTGCCAGCAGCCCCCGGCTACGCGAGACCCAGTACTTC.

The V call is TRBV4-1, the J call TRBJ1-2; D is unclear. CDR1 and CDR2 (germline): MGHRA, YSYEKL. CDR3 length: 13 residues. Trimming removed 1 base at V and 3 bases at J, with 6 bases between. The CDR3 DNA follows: TGCGCCAGCAGCCAAGTTACTTACTATGGCTACACCTTC. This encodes CASSQVTYYGYTF.

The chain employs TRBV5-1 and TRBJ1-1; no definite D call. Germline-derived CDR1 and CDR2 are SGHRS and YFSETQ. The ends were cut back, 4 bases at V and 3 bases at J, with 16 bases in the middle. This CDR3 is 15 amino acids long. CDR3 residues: CASSGNSVVDTEAFF. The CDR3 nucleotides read TGCGCCAGCAGCGGGAACAGCGTAGTTGACACTGAAGCTTTCTTT.

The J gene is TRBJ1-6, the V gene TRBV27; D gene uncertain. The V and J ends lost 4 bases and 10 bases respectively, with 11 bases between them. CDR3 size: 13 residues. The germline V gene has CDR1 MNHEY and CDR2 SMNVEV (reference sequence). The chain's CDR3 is CASSSFPKSPLHF. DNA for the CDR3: TGTGCCAGCAGTTCGTTCCCGAAGTCACCCCTCCACTTT.

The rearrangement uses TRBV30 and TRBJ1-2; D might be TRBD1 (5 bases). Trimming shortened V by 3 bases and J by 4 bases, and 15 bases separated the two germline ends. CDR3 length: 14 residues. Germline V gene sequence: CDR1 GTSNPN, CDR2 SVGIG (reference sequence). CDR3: CAWSGTPGAYGYTF. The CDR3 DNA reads TGTGCCTGGAGCGGGACTCCCGGGGCCTATGGCTACACCTTC.

The CDR3 nucleotides are TGTGCCAGCAGCCGCAGACGATGGGAGGATGAAAAACTGTTTTTT. As protein: CASSRRRWEDEKLFF. The chain joins TRBV7-2 to TRBJ1-4; D not certain. CDR1 SGHTA and CDR2 FQGNSA come from the germline V gene. The CDR3 loop spans 15 amino acids. Trimming took 5 bases from V and 6 from J, leaving 16 bases between them.

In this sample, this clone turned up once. In DNA, the CDR3 is TGTGCCTGGAGTGCAGGGGTACAAGAGACCCAGTACTTC. It is translated as CAWSAGVQETQYF. The chain links TRBV30 to TRBJ2-5; D perhaps matches TRBD1 (6 bases). The V end lost 1 base, the J end lost 2 bases, and 8 bases lay between the germline ends. CDR3 length: 13 residues. Germline CDR1 reads GTSNPN; CDR2 reads SVGIG (reference sequence).

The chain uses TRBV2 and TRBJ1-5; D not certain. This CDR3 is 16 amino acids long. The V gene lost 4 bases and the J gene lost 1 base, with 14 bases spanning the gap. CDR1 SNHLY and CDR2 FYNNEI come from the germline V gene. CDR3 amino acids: CASSVYGAGSNQPQHF. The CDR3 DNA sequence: TGTGCCAGCAGTGTTTACGGCGCCGGGAGCAATCAGCCCCAGCATTTT.

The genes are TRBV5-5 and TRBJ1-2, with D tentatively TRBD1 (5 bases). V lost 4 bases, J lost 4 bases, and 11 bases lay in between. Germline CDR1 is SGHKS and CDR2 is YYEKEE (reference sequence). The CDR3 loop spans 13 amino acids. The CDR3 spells CASSGETAYGYTF. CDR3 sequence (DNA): TGTGCCAGCAGCGGCGAGACAGCCTATGGCTACACCTTC. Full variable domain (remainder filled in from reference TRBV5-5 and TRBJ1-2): DAGVTQSPTHLIKTRGQQVTLRCSPISGHKSVSWYQQVLGQGPQFIFQYYEKEERGRGNFPDRFSARQFPNYSSELNVNALLLGDSALYLCASSGETAYGYTFGSGTRLTVV.

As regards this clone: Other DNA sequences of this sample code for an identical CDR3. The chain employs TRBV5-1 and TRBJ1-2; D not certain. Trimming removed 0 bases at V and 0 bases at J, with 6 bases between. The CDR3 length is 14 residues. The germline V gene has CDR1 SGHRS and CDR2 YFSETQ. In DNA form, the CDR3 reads TGCGCCAGCAGCTTGGGGTCGGCTAACTATGGCTACACCTTC. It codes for CASSLGSANYGYTF.

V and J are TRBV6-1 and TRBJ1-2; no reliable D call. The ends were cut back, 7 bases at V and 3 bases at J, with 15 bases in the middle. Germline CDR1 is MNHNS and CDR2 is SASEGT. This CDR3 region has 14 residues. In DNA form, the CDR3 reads TGTGCCAGCACTTTGACCCTGGGAGACTATGGCTACACCTTC. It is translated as CASTLTLGDYGYTF.

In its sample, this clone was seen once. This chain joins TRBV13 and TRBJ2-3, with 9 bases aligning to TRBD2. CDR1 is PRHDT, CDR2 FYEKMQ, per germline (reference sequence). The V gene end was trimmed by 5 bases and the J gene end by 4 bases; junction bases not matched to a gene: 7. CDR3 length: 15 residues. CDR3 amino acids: CASSRLRGGSDTQYF. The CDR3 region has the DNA TGTGCCAGCAGCCGACTGCGGGGGGGCTCAGATACGCAGTATTTT.